The present TCR beta chain was sequenced within a study of T-cell reconstitution after alpha-beta-depleted transplantation in children. This clonotype was counted many times. The ends were cut back, 4 bases at V and 5 bases at J, with 11 bases in the middle. This CDR3 has 14 amino acids. The germline V gene has CDR1 KGHDR and CDR2 SFDVKD. This sample's TCRbeta library carried unique molecular identifier barcodes. TCRdb reprocessed the PCR reads via MiXCR and lists one record per CDR3 protein. The table lists 200,000 to 250,000 distinct CDR3 sequences, around 12% of them singletons. Source: PBMCs from the stem cell graft donor, taken from the stem cell graft. This TCR was recovered from a human donor who donated a stem cell graft to a child with acute lymphoblastic leukemia. This chain links TRBV24-1 with TRBJ1-5; no clear D. For the CDR3, the DNA is TGTGCCACCAGTGACCCGACCTCCTATCAGCCCCAGCATTTT. It codes for CATSDPTSYQPQHF.